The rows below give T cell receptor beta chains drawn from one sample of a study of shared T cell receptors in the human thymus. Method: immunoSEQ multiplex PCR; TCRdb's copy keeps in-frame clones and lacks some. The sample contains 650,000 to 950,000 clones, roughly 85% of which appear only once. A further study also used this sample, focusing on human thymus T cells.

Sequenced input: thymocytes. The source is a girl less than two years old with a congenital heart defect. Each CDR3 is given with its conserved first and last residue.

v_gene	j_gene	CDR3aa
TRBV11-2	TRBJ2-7	CASSAGTGVYEQYF
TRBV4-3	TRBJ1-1	CASSQLRQANTEAFF
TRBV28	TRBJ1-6	CASSPNQRKLCPSPLHF
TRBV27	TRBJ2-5	CASSLVSLAGGVQETQYF
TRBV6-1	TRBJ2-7	CASSGVGTAPPWPHSYEQYF
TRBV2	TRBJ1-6	CASIDRANSPLHF
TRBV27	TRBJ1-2	CASATYQGTGHDDYTF
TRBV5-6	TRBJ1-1	CASSYDRVGTEAFF
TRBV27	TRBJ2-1	CASSQVRGGGSYNEQFF
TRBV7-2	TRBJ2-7	CASSVRGVPISYEQYF